This T cell receptor beta chain was recovered during a study of blood T cell repertoires in COVID-19. The germline gives CDR1 SEHNR, CDR2 FQNEAQ (reference sequence). The V segment lost 1 base and the J segment 4 bases; nucleotides outside the gene matches: 4. The CDR3 is made up of 15 amino acids. This clone was detected only a few times. TCRdb's table, derived via immunoSEQ multiplex PCR, lists solely in-frame clones and lacks some. The repertoire includes hundreds of thousands of clones, about 89% of them detected once, and less than 9% sits in the top ten. Sequencing was done on a sample of peripheral blood. This sequence originates from a woman in her fifties or sixties with COVID-19, enrolled during active disease. V gene TRBV7-9 combines with J gene TRBJ2-3, with TRBD2 identical over 8 bases. CDR3 loop: CASSLGGLVADTQYF. The CDR3 coding sequence is TGTGCCAGCAGCTTAGGGGGACTAGTTGCAGATACGCAGTATTTT. Combining the CDR3 with reference TRBV7-9 and TRBJ2-3 gives the whole variable domain DTGVSQNPRHKITKRGQNVTFRCDPISEHNRLYWYRQTLGQGPEFLTYFQNEAQLEKSRLLSDRFSAERPKGSFSTLEIQRTEQGDSAMYLCASSLGGLVADTQYFGPGTRLTVL.